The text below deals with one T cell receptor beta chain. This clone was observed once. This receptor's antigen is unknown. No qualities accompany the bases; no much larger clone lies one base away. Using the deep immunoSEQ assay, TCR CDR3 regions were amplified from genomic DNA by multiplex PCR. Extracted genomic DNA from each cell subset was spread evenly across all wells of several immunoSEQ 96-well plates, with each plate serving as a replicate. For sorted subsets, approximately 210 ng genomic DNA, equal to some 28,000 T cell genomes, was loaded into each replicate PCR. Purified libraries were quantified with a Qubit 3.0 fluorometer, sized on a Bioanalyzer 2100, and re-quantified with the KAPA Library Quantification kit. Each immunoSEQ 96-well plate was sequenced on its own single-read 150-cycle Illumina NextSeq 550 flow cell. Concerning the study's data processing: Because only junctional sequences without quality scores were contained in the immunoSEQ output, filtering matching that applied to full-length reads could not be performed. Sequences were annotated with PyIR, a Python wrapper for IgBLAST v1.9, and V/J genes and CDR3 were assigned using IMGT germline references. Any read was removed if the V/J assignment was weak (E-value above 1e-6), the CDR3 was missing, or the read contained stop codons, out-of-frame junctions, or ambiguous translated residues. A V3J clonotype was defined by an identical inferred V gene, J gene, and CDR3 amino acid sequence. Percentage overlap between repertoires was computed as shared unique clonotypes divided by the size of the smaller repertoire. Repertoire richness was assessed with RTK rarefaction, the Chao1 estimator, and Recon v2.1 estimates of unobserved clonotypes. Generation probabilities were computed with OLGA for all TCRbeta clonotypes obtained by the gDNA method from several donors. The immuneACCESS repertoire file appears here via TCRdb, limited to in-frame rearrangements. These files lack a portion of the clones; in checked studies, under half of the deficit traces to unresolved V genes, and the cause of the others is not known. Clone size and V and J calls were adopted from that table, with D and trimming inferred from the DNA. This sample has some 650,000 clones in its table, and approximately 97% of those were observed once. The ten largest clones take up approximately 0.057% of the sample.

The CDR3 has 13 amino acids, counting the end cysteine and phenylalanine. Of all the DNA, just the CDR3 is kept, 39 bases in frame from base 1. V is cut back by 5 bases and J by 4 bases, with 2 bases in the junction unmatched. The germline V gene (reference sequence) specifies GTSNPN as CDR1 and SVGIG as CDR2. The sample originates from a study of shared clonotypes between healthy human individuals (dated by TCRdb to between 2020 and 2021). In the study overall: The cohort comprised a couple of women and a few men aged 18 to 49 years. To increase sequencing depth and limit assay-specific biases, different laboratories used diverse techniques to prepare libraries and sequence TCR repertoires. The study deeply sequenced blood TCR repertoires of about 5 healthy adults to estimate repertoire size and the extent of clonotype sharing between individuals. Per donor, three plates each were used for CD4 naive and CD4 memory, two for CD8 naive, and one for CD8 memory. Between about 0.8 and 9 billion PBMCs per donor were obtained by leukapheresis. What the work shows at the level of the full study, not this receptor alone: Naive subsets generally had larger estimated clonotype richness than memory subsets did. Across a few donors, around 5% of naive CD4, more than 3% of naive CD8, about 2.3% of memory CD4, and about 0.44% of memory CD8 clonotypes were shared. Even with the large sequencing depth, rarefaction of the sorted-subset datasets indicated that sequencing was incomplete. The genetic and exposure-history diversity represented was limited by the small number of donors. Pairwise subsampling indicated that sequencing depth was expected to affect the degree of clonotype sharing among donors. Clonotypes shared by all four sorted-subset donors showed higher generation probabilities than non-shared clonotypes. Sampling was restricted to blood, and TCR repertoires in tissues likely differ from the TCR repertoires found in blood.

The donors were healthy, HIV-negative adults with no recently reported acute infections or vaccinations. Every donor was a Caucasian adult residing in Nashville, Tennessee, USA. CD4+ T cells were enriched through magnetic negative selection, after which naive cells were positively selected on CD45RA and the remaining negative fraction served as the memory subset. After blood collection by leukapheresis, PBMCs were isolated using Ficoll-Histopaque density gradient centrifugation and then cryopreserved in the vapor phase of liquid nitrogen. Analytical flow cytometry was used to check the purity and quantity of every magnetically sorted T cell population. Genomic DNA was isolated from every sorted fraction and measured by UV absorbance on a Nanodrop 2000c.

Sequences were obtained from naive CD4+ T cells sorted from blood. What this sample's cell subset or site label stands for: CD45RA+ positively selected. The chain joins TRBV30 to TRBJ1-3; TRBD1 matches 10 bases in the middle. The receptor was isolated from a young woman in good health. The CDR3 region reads CAWDRGPGNTIYF. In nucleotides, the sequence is TGTGCCTGGGACAGGGGGCCCGGAAACACCATATATTTT.